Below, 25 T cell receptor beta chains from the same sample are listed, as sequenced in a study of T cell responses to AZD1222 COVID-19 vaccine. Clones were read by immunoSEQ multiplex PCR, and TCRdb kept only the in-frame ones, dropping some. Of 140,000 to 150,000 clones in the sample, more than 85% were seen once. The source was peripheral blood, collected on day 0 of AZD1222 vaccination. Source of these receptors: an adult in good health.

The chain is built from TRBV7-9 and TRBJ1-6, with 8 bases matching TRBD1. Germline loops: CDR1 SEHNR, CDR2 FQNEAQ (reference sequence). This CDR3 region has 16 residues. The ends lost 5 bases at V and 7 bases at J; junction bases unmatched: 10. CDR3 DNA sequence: TGTGCCAGCAGCCTACGGGACAGGCGCGCAAATTCACCCCTCCACTTT. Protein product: CASSLRDRRANSPLHF.

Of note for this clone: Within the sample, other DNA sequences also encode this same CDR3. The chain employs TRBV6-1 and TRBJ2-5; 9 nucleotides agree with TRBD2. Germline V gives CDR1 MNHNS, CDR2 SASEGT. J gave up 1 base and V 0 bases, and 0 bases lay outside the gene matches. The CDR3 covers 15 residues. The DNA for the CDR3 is TGTGCCAGCAGTGAAGCAGCGGGGGGCCAAGAGACCCAGTACTTC. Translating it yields CASSEAAGGQETQYF.

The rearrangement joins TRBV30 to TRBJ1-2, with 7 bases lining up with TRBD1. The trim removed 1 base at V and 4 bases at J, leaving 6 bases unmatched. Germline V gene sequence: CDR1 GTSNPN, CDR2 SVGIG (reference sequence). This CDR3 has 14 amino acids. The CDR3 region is CAWSEQGSGYGYTF. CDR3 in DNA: TGTGCCTGGAGTGAACAGGGGAGTGGCTATGGCTACACCTTC. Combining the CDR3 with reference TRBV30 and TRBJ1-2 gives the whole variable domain SQTIHQWPATLVQPVGSPLSLECTVEGTSNPNLYWYRQAAGRGLQLLFYSVGIGQISSEVPQNLSASRPQDRQFILSSKKLLLSDSGFYLCAWSEQGSGYGYTFGSGTRLTVV.

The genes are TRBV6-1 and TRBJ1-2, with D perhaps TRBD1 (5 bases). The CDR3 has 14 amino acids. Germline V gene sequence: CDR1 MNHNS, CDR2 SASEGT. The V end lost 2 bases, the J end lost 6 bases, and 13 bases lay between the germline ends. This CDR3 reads CASSEPAGLNGYTF. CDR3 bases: TGTGCCAGCAGTGAACCCGCGGGGCTAAATGGCTACACCTTC.

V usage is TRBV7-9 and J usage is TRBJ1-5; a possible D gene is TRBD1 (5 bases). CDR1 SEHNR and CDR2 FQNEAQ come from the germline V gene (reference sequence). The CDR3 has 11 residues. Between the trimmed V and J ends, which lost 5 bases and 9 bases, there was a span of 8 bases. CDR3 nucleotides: TGTGCCAGCAGCGGAACAGGGCCCCAGCATTTT. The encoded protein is CASSGTGPQHF.

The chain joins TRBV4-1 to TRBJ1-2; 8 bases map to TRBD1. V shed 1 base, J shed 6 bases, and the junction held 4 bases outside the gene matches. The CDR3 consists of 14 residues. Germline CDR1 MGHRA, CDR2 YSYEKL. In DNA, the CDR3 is TGCGCCAGCAGCCAAGCATGGACAGGGAATGGCTACACCTTC. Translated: CASSQAWTGNGYTF.

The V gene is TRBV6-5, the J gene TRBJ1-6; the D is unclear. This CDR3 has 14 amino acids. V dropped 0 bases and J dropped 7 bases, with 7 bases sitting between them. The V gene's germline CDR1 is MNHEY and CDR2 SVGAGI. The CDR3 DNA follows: TGTGCCAGCAGTTACTCCCGGTGGAATTCACCCCTCCACTTT. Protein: CASSYSRWNSPLHF.

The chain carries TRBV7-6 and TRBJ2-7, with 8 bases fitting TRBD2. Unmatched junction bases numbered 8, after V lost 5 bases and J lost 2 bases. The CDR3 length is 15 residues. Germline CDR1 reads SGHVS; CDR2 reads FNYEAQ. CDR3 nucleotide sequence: TGTGCCAGCAGCCTAGGACTAGCCTCCACCTACGAGCAGTACTTC. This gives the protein CASSLGLASTYEQYF.

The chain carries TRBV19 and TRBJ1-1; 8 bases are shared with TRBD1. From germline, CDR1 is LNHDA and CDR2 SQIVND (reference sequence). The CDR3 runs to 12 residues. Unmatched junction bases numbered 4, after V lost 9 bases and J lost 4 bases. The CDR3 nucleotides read TGTGCCAGCACCGACAGGGGCACTGAAGCTTTCTTT. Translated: CASTDRGTEAFF. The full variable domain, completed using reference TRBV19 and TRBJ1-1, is DGGITQSPKYLFRKEGQNVTLSCEQNLNHDAMYWYRQDPGQGLRLIYYSQIVNDFQKGDIAEGYSVSREKKESFPLTVTSAQKNPTAFYLCASTDRGTEAFFGQGTRLTVV.

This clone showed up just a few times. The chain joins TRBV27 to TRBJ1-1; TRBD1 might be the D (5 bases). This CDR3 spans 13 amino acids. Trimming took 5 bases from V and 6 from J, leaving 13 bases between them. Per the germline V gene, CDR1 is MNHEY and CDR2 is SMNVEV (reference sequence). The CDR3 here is CASSLTRDAEAFF. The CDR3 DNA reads TGTGCCAGCAGTCTAACCAGGGACGCTGAAGCTTTCTTT.

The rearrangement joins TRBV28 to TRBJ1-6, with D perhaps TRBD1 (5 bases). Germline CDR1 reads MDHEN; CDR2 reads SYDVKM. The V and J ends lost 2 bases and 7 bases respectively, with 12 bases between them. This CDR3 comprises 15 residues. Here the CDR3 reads CASSLGARRNSPLHF. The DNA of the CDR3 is TGTGCCAGCAGTTTAGGGGCGAGGAGGAATTCACCCCTCCACTTT.

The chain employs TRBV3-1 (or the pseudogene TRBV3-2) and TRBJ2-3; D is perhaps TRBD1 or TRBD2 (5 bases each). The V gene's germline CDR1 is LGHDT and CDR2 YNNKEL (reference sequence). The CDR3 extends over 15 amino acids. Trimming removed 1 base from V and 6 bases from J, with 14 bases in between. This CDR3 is CASSQGLARGDTQYF. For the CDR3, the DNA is TGTGCCAGCAGCCAAGGCTTAGCGAGGGGCGATACGCAGTATTTT.

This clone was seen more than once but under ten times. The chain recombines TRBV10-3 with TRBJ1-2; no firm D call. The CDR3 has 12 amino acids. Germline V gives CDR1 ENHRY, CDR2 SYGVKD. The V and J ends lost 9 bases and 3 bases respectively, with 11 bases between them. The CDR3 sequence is CAITDGDYGYTF. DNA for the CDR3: TGTGCCATTACGGATGGAGACTATGGCTACACCTTC.

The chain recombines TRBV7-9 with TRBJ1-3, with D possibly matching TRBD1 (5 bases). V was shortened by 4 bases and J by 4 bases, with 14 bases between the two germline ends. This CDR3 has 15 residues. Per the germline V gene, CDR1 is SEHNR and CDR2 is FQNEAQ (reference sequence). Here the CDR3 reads CASSSTRGGGNTIYF. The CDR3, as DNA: TGTGCCAGCAGCTCAACCCGGGGCGGAGGAAACACCATATATTTT.

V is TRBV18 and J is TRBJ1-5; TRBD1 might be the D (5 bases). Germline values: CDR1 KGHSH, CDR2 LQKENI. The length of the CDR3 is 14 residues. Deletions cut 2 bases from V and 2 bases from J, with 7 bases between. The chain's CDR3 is CASSPGGGNQPQHF. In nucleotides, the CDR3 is TGTGCCAGCTCACCAGGGGGGGGCAATCAGCCCCAGCATTTT.

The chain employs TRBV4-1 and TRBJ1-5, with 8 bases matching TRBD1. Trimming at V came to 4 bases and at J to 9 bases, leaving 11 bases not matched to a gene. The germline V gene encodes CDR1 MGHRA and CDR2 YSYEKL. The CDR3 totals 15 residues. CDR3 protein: CASSPTTGVVGPQHF. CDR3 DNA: TGCGCCAGCAGCCCGACGACAGGGGTCGTGGGGCCCCAGCATTTT.

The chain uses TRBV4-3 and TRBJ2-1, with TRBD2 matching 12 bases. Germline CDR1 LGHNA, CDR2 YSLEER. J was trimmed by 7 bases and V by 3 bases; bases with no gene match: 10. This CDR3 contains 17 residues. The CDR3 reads CASSQGWTSGAGNEQFF. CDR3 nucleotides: TGCGCCAGCAGCCAGGGGTGGACTAGCGGGGCGGGGAATGAGCAGTTCTTC.

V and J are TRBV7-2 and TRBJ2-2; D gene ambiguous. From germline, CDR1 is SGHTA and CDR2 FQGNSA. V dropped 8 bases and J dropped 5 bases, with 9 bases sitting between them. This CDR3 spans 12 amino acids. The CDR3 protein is CASSTSTGELFF. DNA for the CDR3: TGTGCCAGCTCAACGAGTACCGGGGAGCTGTTTTTT.

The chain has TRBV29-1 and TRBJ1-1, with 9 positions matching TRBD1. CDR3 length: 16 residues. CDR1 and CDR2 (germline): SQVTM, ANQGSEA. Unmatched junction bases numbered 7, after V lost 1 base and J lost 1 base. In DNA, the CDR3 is TGCAGCGTTGAAGGGGCGACAGGGGGGAAGAACACTGAAGCTTTCTTT. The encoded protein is CSVEGATGGKNTEAFF.

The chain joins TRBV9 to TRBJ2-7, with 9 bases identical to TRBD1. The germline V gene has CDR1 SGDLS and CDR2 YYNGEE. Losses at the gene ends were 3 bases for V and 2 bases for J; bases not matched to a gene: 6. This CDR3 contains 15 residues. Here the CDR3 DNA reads TGTGCCAGCAGCGCCTCGGGACAGGGCCCCTACGAGCAGTACTTC. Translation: CASSASGQGPYEQYF.

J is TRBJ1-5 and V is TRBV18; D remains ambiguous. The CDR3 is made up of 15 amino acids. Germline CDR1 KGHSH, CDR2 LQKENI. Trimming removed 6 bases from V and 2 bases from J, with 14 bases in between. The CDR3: CASSPTSSGNQPQHF. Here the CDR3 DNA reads TGTGCCAGCTCCCCAACCTCTAGTGGCAATCAGCCCCAGCATTTT.

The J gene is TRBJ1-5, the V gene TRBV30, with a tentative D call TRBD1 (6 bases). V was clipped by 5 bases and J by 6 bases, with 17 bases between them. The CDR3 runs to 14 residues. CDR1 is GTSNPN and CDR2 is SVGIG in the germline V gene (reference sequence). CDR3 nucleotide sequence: TGTGCCTGGGGACGCACAGGGATCGGTCAGCCCCAGCATTTT. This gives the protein CAWGRTGIGQPQHF.

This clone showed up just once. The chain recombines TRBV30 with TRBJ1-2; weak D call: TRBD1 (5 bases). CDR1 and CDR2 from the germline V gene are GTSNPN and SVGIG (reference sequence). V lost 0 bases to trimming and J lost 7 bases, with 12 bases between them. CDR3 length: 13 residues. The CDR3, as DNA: TGTGCCTGGAGTGTAGTCGAAGGGGCTGGCTACACCTTC. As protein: CAWSVVEGAGYTF.

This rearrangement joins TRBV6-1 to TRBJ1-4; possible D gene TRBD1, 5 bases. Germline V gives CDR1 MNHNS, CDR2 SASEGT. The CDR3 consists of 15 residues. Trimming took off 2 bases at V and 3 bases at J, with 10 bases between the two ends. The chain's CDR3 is CASSEWGLSNEKLFF. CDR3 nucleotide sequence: TGTGCCAGCAGTGAATGGGGACTATCTAATGAAAAACTGTTTTTT.

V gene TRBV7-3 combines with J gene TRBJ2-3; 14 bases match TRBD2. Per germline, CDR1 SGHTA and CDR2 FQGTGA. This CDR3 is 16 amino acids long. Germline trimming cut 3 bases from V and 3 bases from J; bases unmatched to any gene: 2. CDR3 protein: CASSLGLAGVTDTQYF. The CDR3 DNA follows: TGTGCCAGCAGCTTGGGACTAGCGGGGGTGACAGATACGCAGTATTTT.